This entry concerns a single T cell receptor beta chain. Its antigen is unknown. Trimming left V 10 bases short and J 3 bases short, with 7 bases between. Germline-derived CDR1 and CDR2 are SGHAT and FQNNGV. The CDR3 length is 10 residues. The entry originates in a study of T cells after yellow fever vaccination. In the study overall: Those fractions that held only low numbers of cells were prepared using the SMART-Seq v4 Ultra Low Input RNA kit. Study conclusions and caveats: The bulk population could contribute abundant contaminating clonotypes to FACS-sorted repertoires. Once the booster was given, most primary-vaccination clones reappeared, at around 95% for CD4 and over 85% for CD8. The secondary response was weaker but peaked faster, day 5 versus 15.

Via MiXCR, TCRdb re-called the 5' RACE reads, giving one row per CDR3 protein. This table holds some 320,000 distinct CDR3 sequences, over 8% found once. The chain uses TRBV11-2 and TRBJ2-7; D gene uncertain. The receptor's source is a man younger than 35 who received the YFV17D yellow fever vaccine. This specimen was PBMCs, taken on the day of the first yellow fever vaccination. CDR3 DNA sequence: TGTGCCATCGGTGGCTACGAGCAGTACTTC. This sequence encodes CAIGGYEQYF.